What follows are 4 T cell receptor beta chains derived from one specimen sequenced in a study of technical replicates of blood from a handful of donors (dated by TCRdb to about 2017). Libraries were constructed by the immunoSEQ multiplex PCR assay. TCRdb took this table from immuneACCESS and kept in-frame rearrangements with V and J called. Such tables lack part of the clones; where checked against another copy, unresolved V genes explain under half of the gap, and the rest is unexplained. This sample is represented by nearly 80,000 clones; 85% to 95% of them were singletons. The top ten clonotypes cover 0.41% of the sample. Sequencing was performed on T cells isolated from PBMCs. The receptors were sampled from a human donor in good health.

The chain is built from TRBV13 and TRBJ2-4; the D is unclear. The V gene's germline CDR1 is PRHDT and CDR2 FYEKMQ (reference sequence). The CDR3 totals 16 residues. Between the trimmed V and J ends, which lost 1 base and 4 bases, there was a span of 14 bases. The CDR3 DNA sequence: TGTGCCAGCAGCTTAGCGGTCTCCTTACCTAAAAACATTCAGTACTTC. This codes for CASSLAVSLPKNIQYF.

The chain is built from TRBV27 and TRBJ2-3, with 7 bases lining up with TRBD1. CDR3 length: 13 amino acids. Germline assignment: CDR1 MNHEY and CDR2 SMNVEV (reference sequence). J lost 1 base, V lost 6 bases, and 1 base had no gene match. This chain's CDR3 is CASSQGGTDTQYF. CDR3 nucleotide sequence: TGTGCCAGCAGCCAGGGGGGCACAGATACGCAGTATTTT.

V and J are TRBV30 and TRBJ1-5; D not certain. The CDR3 is made up of 14 amino acids. Germline CDR1 is GTSNPN and CDR2 is SVGIG (reference sequence). The V end lost 3 bases, the J end lost 6 bases, and 15 bases lay between the germline ends. CDR3 residues: CAWRSPPGGQPQHF. Written as DNA, the CDR3 is TGTGCCTGGAGATCCCCCCCAGGAGGTCAGCCCCAGCATTTT.

The J gene is TRBJ1-5, the V gene TRBV7-9; the D gene is possibly TRBD1 (6 bases). CDR3 length: 14 amino acids. V gave up 3 bases and J gave up 4 bases, with 10 bases separating them. From germline, CDR1 is SEHNR and CDR2 FQNEAQ (reference sequence). Written as DNA, the CDR3 is TGTGCCAGCAGCTTCGGACAGACTAATCAGCCCCAGCATTTT. The encoded protein is CASSFGQTNQPQHF. The variable domain in full, with the rest retrieved from reference TRBV7-9 and TRBJ1-5, is DTGVSQNPRHKITKRGQNVTFRCDPISEHNRLYWYRQTLGQGPEFLTYFQNEAQLEKSRLLSDRFSAERPKGSFSTLEIQRTEQGDSAMYLCASSFGQTNQPQHFGDGTRLSIL.